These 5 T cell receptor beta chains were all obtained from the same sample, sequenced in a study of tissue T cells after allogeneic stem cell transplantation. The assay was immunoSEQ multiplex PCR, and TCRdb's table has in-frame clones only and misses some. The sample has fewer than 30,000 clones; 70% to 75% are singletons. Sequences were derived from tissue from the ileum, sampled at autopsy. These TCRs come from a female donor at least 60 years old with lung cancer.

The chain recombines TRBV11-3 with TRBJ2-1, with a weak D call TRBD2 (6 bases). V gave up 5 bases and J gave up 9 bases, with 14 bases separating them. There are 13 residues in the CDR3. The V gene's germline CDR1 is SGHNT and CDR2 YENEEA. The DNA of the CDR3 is TGTGCCAGCAGCCTGAGTGCAGCGGGTGAGCAGTTCTTC. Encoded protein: CASSLSAAGEQFF.

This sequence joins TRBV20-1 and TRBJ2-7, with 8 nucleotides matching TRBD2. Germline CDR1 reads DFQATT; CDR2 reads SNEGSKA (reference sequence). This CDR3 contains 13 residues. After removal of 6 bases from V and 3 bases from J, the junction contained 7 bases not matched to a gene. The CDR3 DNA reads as TGCAGTGCGAGTCCGGGACTAGACTACGAGCAGTACTTC. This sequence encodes CSASPGLDYEQYF.

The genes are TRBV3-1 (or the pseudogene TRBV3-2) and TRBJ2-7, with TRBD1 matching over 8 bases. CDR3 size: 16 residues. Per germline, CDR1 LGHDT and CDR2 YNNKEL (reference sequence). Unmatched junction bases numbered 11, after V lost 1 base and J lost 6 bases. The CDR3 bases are TGTGCCAGCAGCCAAGGTCAAGGGACAGGTAGTCTCGAGCAGTACTTC. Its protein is CASSQGQGTGSLEQYF.

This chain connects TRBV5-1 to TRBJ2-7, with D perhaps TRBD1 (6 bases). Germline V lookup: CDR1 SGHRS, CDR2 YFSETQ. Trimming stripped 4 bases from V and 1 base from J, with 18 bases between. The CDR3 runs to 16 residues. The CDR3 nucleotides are TGCGCCAGCAGCCCTCCCGGGACACTTATATCCTACGAGCAGTACTTC. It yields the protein CASSPPGTLISYEQYF.

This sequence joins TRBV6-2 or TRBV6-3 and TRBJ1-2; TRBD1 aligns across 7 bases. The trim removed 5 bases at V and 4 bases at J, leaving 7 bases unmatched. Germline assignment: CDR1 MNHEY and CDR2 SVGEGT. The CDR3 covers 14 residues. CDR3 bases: TGTGCCAGCAGTAATTTCAGGGGGAGCTATGGCTACACCTTC. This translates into CASSNFRGSYGYTF.